The rows below give T cell receptor beta chains drawn from one sample of a study of early T cells in non-severe SARS-CoV-2 infection. TCRdb used MiXCR to reprocess the 5' RACE reads, holding one entry per CDR3 protein. Of approximately 56,000 distinct CDR3 sequences listed, around 10% are singletons. Input material: whole blood. All receptors derive from an adult who was a healthcare worker with PCR-confirmed SARS-CoV-2 infection or an uninfected control (not recorded which). Each CDR3 is given with its conserved first and last residue. The D gene is left open where the match is weak. Clone size is given for some rows only: seen once, a few or many times, or a class if the clone is expanded.

d_call	j_call	clone_size	v_call	cdr3_nt	cdr3_aa
TRBD1	TRBJ2-3	few	TRBV6-1	TGTGCCAGCAGTCCCACAGGGGCCGCGATCACAGATACGCAGTATTTT	CASSPTGAAITDTQYF
.	TRBJ2-1	many	TRBV7-2	TGTGCCAGCTGCCTCCTCCCCTCCTACAATGAGCAGTTCTTC	CASCLLPSYNEQFF
.	TRBJ2-2	few	TRBV7-3	TGTGCCAGCAGCCCTCGGACTCTAGACACCGGGGAGCTGTTTTTT	CASSPRTLDTGELFF
TRBD2	TRBJ2-3	many	TRBV7-9	TGTGCCAGCAGTAAGACTAGCGGGGGAGGCACAGATACGCAGTATTTT	CASSKTSGGGTDTQYF
.	TRBJ1-2	many	TRBV6-6	TGTGCCAGCAGTTTGTCCGCCGAGGCGGGGGGCTACACCTTC	CASSLSAEAGGYTF
.	TRBJ1-6	many	TRBV6-5	TGTGCCAGCAGTCCAGGGAGGGGATACTCACCCCTCCACTTT	CASSPGRGYSPLHF
.	TRBJ2-2	few	TRBV24-1	TGTGCCACCAGCCGAACTGGGGGGGCGCGCGGTACCGGGGAGCTGTTTTTT	CATSRTGGARGTGELFF
.	TRBJ2-5	few	TRBV7-2	TGTGCCAGCAGCCCGCAAACTAGGCCCCAAGAGACCCAGTACTTC	CASSPQTRPQETQYF
.	TRBJ2-3	many	TRBV2	TGTGCCAGCAGTGGAACCGCCACAGATACGCAGTATTTT	CASSGTATDTQYF
.	TRBJ1-1	many	TRBV12-3/TRBV12-4	TGTGCCAGCAGTCTACAGGGAAGGACTGAAGCTTTCTTT	CASSLQGRTEAFF
TRBD2	TRBJ2-5	few	TRBV6-2/TRBV6-3	TGTGCCAGCAGACAGCGGGGGGGCCAAGAGACCCAGTACTTC	CASRQRGGQETQYF
.	TRBJ1-2	many	TRBV5-1	TGCGCCAGTGCGGTGGGGGATAACTATGGCTACACCTTC	CASAVGDNYGYTF
.	TRBJ2-3	few	TRBV10-3	TGTGCCATCAGTGAGCTCGGCACAGATACGCAGTATTTT	CAISELGTDTQYF
.	TRBJ2-2	many	TRBV11-2	TGTGCCAGCAGCTTAGTTGGACCCGGGGAGCTGTTTTTT	CASSLVGPGELFF
.	TRBJ1-1	.	TRBV18	TGTACCAGCTCACCACCGAATACGTTCCATATGAACACTGAAGCTTTCTTT	CTSSPPNTFHMNTEAFF
.	TRBJ1-2	few	TRBV29-1	TGCAGCGTTGACCTCGGCAGAGCTAACTATGGCTACACCTTC	CSVDLGRANYGYTF
TRBD1	TRBJ2-7	few	TRBV19	TGTGCCAGTAGTATAACCGGGACAGCCTACGAGCAGTACTTC	CASSITGTAYEQYF
.	TRBJ1-2	few	TRBV10-3	TGTGCCATCAGTGAAACCCAATCCTCCAATGGCTACACCTTC	CAISETQSSNGYTF
TRBD2	TRBJ2-7	many	TRBV7-9	TGTGCCAGCAGCCCCTATCGACTAGCACCCGGGGACGAGCAGTACTTC	CASSPYRLAPGDEQYF
.	TRBJ2-1	few	TRBV7-2	TGTGCCAGTTCGGGAGCTCCCTACAATGAGCAGTTCTTC	CASSGAPYNEQFF
.	TRBJ1-2	few	TRBV29-1	TGCAGCGTTAGCACCACAGCGGATGGCTACACCTTC	CSVSTTADGYTF
.	TRBJ1-1	many	TRBV21-1	TGTGCCAGCAGCAAAGATACGTGGACAGGGGAGACTGAAGCTTTCTTT	CASSKDTWTGETEAFF
.	TRBJ2-4	few	TRBV15	TGTGCCACCACCTCAAATTCTGGCGAAGCCAAAAACATTCAGTACTTC	CATTSNSGEAKNIQYF
.	TRBJ1-5	many	TRBV20-1	TGCAGTGCTAGGAAGGGAAATAGCAATCAGCCCCAGCATTTT	CSARKGNSNQPQHF
TRBD2	TRBJ2-1	many	TRBV28	TGTGCCAGCAGTTTCCCCGGACTAGCGGGAGTAGGGCAGTTCTTC	CASSFPGLAGVGQFF
TRBD2	TRBJ2-7	.	TRBV5-1	TGCGCCAGCAGCCCGGGACTAGCTTCCTACGAGCAGTACTTC	CASSPGLASYEQYF
.	TRBJ2-3	many	TRBV28	TGTGCCAGCAGGAGCGGCACAGATACGCAGTATTTT	CASRSGTDTQYF
.	TRBJ2-3	many	TRBV9	TGTGCCAGCAGCGTAGAGGGGGACACAGATACGCAGTATTTT	CASSVEGDTDTQYF
TRBD1	TRBJ1-5	many	TRBV28	TGTGCCAGCAGTTTGCGCACAGGGGGAAATCAGCCCCAGCATTTT	CASSLRTGGNQPQHF
.	TRBJ1-1	.	TRBV7-9	TGTGCCAGCAGCCCTTATTTGGACAGCCCCTACACTGAAGCTTTCTTT	CASSPYLDSPYTEAFF
.	TRBJ2-5	.	TRBV20-1	TGCAGTGCTAGAGATAGGACTCAAGAGACCCAGTACTTC	CSARDRTQETQYF
.	TRBJ1-2	many	TRBV7-3	TGTGCCAGCAGCTTAAACAGGGACACCTATGGCTACACCTTC	CASSLNRDTYGYTF
.	TRBJ1-5	many	TRBV7-2	TGTGCCAGCAGCGAGGTCGTTGGACCCAATCAGCCCCAGCATTTT	CASSEVVGPNQPQHF
.	TRBJ1-6	.	TRBV12-3/TRBV12-4	TGTGCCAGCAGTTTCGGGCAGCGGGATTCACCCCTCCACTTT	CASSFGQRDSPLHF
.	TRBJ1-5	medium-sized	TRBV25-1	TGTGCCAGCAGCCTGGGGGGTCAGCCCCAGCATTTT	CASSLGGQPQHF
TRBD2	TRBJ2-1	few	TRBV5-4	TGTGCCAGCAGCTACATAGCGGGAGGGCGTAATGAGCAGTTCTTC	CASSYIAGGRNEQFF
.	TRBJ1-2	few	TRBV6-1	TGTGCCAGCAGTGAAGCGCTTCGGAATCCTAATGGCTACACCTTC	CASSEALRNPNGYTF
TRBD1	TRBJ1-5	.	TRBV6-6	TGTGCCATCACGGACAGGGGGGCGAGGCATCAGCCCCAGCATTTT	CAITDRGARHQPQHF
TRBD1	TRBJ1-1	many	TRBV4-1	TGCGCCAGCAGCCAAGAGACAGGGTTCATGAACACTGAAGCTTTCTTT	CASSQETGFMNTEAFF
.	TRBJ2-1	.	TRBV20-1	TGCAGTGCTAGAGAGGTGGGGGCTTACAATGAGCAGTTCTTC	CSAREVGAYNEQFF
TRBD1	TRBJ1-1	many	TRBV7-9	TGTGCCAGCAGTCCTACAGGGGGAGGTGAAGTTTTCTTT	CASSPTGGGEVFF
.	TRBJ2-2	many	TRBV12-3/TRBV12-4	TGTGCCAGCGGGTCTTTTCACACCGGGGAGCTGTTTTTT	CASGSFHTGELFF
.	TRBJ1-2	many	TRBV20-1	TGCAGCGCGCGATTTCAGGGGACGTCGCATGGCTACACCTTC	CSARFQGTSHGYTF
.	TRBJ2-1	few	TRBV7-2	TGTGCCAGCAGCTTAGGTTGGCGTACCACCCGCAATGAGCAGTTCTTC	CASSLGWRTTRNEQFF
.	TRBJ2-1	many	TRBV12-3/TRBV12-4	TGTGCCAGCAGTTTCGGTGCGGCGGGGAATGAGCAGTTCTTC	CASSFGAAGNEQFF
.	TRBJ2-5	few	TRBV4-2	TGTGCCAGCAGCCAAGATCCCAATAGTTTGGAGACCCAGTACTTC	CASSQDPNSLETQYF
TRBD1	TRBJ2-7	.	TRBV18	TGTGCCAGCTCACCGGTTGGGACAGAAATCTACGAGCAGTACTTC	CASSPVGTEIYEQYF
TRBD1	TRBJ2-6	.	TRBV18	TGCGCCAGCTCACCAGGGACAGCTCGGAACGTCCTGACTTTC	CASSPGTARNVLTF
TRBD2	TRBJ2-5	many	TRBV6-1	TGTGCCAGCAGTGCTGGGGGACTACAAGAGACCCAGTACTTC	CASSAGGLQETQYF
TRBD2	TRBJ2-7	many	TRBV19	TGTGCCAGTAGCTGGACTAGTCTTCGCTACGAGCAGTACTTC	CASSWTSLRYEQYF
.	TRBJ1-2	few	TRBV20-1	TGCAGTGGGTCAGGGTGGCAAACTAACTATGGCTACACCTTC	CSGSGWQTNYGYTF